This entry describes one TCR beta chain. The source of the sample is a study of monozygotic twins with cystic fibrosis. Profiled with immunoSEQ multiplex PCR; TCRdb holds only in-frame clones, not every one. The table includes about 23,000 clones, 97% detected once. The ends lost 1 base at V and 7 bases at J; junction bases unmatched: 15. The CDR3 sequence is 18 residues long. The germline CDR1 and CDR2 sequences are MGHRA and YSYEKL. V is TRBV4-1 and J is TRBJ2-1; 8 bases map to TRBD2. The sequence was collected from a girl aged 5-17 years with cystic fibrosis. The source material was blood. The CDR3 region is CASSQVDLGIAGMNEQFF. CDR3 in DNA: TGCGCCAGCAGCCAAGTGGATCTTGGAATAGCGGGAATGAATGAGCAGTTCTTC.